Following are 14 T cell receptor beta chains from one sample sequenced in a study of cytomegalovirus exposure and HLA in healthy donors. Using immunoSEQ multiplex PCR, the repertoire was profiled, and TCRdb retains in-frame clones only, with some absent. The sample consists of approximately 220,000 clones, just under 90% of them appearing once. Specimen: PBMCs. These receptors were collected from a man aged 18-30 years in good health and CMV-seronegative.

The chain joins TRBV30 to TRBJ2-7, with D possibly TRBD2 on 6 matching bases. Deletions cut 1 base from V and 1 base from J, with 11 bases between. CDR3 length: 14 residues. The V gene's germline CDR1 is GTSNPN and CDR2 SVGIG (reference sequence). CDR3 in DNA: TGTGCCTGGAGTGGGACTATCACATCCTACGAGCAGTACTTC. Encoded protein: CAWSGTITSYEQYF.

The chain carries TRBV19 and TRBJ2-7; 11 bases map to TRBD1. CDR3 length equals 15 residues. CDR1 and CDR2 (germline): LNHDA, SQIVND (reference sequence). V shed 4 bases, J shed 5 bases, and the junction held 7 bases outside the gene matches. This CDR3 reads CASSTPGQGVDEQYF. The CDR3, as DNA: TGTGCCAGTAGTACTCCGGGACAGGGGGTTGACGAGCAGTACTTC.

V is TRBV28 and J is TRBJ2-7; D unclear. Trimming cost V 5 bases and J 0 bases, with 5 bases left between them. Germline values: CDR1 MDHEN, CDR2 SYDVKM. CDR3 length: 12 amino acids. The CDR3 sequence: CASSAGSYEQYF. The CDR3 DNA sequence: TGTGCCAGCAGTGCCGGCTCCTACGAGCAGTACTTC.

This clone was seen a single time. The rearrangement links TRBV5-1 to TRBJ2-7; D gene uncertain. V was clipped by 4 bases and J by 3 bases, with 11 bases between them. CDR1 SGHRS and CDR2 YFSETQ come from the germline V gene. This CDR3 contains 13 residues. CDR3 region: CASSNQVGYEQYF. The CDR3 DNA is TGCGCCAGCAGCAATCAGGTAGGCTACGAGCAGTACTTC.

The chain joins TRBV5-4 to TRBJ2-7, with 7 bases matching TRBD1. Germline-derived CDR1 and CDR2 are SGHNT and YYREEE (reference sequence). Trimming cost V 5 bases and J 6 bases; bases outside gene matches: 11. The CDR3 totals 14 residues. CDR3 region: CASSSNRGTREQYF. CDR3 sequence (DNA): TGTGCCAGCAGTTCGAACAGGGGAACCCGCGAGCAGTACTTC.

The table lists this clone with a count of one. The J gene is TRBJ2-5, the V gene TRBV7-7; D is unresolved. V was pared by 1 base and J by 1 base, with 13 bases between. The germline gives CDR1 SSHAT, CDR2 FNYEAQ (reference sequence). The CDR3 extends over 16 amino acids. The chain's CDR3 is CASSLGRLILQETQYF. DNA for the CDR3: TGTGCCAGCAGCTTAGGAAGACTGATCCTCCAAGAGACCCAGTACTTC.

The chain joins TRBV6-1 to TRBJ2-1, with a possible D match to TRBD2 (6 bases). The germline CDR1 and CDR2 sequences are MNHNS and SASEGT. V lost 8 bases and J lost 4, with 9 bases in between. This CDR3 is built from 12 residues. The CDR3 DNA sequence: TGTGCCAGCTGGGGAGGATACAATGAGCAGTTCTTC. Its protein is CASWGGYNEQFF.

This clone has only one observation. The V call is TRBV13, the J call TRBJ1-1; D remains unclear. This CDR3 contains 12 residues. Trimming took 7 bases from V and 1 from J, leaving 7 bases between them. From germline, CDR1 is PRHDT and CDR2 FYEKMQ (reference sequence). The CDR3 bases are TGTGCCAGCACGGGGAAGAACACTGAAGCTTTCTTT. It codes for CASTGKNTEAFF. Variable domain in full (rest from reference TRBV13 and TRBJ1-1): AAGVIQSPRHLIKEKRETATLKCYPIPRHDTVYWYQQGPGQDPQFLISFYEKMQSDKGSIPDRFSAQQFSDYHSELNMSSLELGDSALYFCASTGKNTEAFFGQGTRLTVV.

A few counts support this clone. The chain carries TRBV6-1 and TRBJ1-6; TRBD1 matches 10 bases. Trimming at V came to 4 bases and at J to 11 bases, leaving 11 bases not matched to a gene. Germline V gives CDR1 MNHNS, CDR2 SASEGT. There are 16 residues in the CDR3. The CDR3 loop is CASSGLIGTGEAPLHF. CDR3 nucleotides: TGTGCCAGCAGTGGACTAATCGGGACAGGGGAGGCACCCCTCCACTTT.

This clone has at least ten counts. The rearrangement uses TRBV6-4 and TRBJ2-3, with TRBD1 identical over 9 bases. Germline values: CDR1 MRHNA, CDR2 SNTAGT. This CDR3 is 15 amino acids long. V shed 6 bases, J shed 3 bases, and the junction held 7 bases outside the gene matches. CDR3 sequence: CASSLGQGTTDTQYF. In DNA, the CDR3 is TGTGCCAGCAGCTTAGGACAGGGGACGACAGATACGCAGTATTTT.

In its sample, this clone was seen once. CDR3: CASSPLGANTEAFF. The CDR3 region has the DNA TGCGCCAGCAGCCCCTTAGGGGCGAACACTGAAGCTTTCTTT. The chain employs TRBV4-3 and TRBJ1-1; D is perhaps TRBD1 (5 bases). The CDR3 is 14 residues long. Deletions cut 4 bases from V and 1 base from J, with 10 bases between. Germline CDR1 and CDR2: LGHNA and YSLEER.

The chain links TRBV28 to TRBJ2-7, with D tentatively TRBD2 (6 bases). The CDR3 loop spans 12 amino acids. Germline CDR1 and CDR2: MDHEN and SYDVKM. V lost 6 bases and J 1 base, leaving 7 bases between the germline ends. In DNA form, the CDR3 reads TGTGCCAGCAGCCTAGCGTCCTACGAGCAGTACTTC. This codes for CASSLASYEQYF. Combining the CDR3 with reference TRBV28 and TRBJ2-7 gives the whole variable domain DVKVTQSSRYLVKRTGEKVFLECVQDMDHENMFWYRQDPGLGLRLIYFSYDVKMKEKGDIPEGYSVSREKKERFSLILESASTNQTSMYLCASSLASYEQYFGPGTRLTVT.

The chain links TRBV4-1 to TRBJ2-7; 9 bases match TRBD2. The germline V gene has CDR1 MGHRA and CDR2 YSYEKL. V trimming: 3 bases; J trimming: 9 bases; junction bases outside the gene matches: 9. There are 14 residues in the CDR3. The CDR3 sequence is CASSHPGLAAWQYF. In DNA form, the CDR3 reads TGCGCCAGCAGCCACCCGGGACTAGCCGCGTGGCAGTACTTC.

The chain links TRBV4-2 to TRBJ2-1, with TRBD2 identical over 10 bases. In germline, CDR1 is LGHNA, CDR2 YNFKEQ. The CDR3 is 17 amino acids. Losses at the gene ends were 7 bases for V and 8 bases for J; bases not matched to a gene: 17. CDR3 nucleotide sequence: TGTGCCAGCACATACAATTACGTAGCGGGAGGTTTAGATGAGCAGTTCTTC. As protein: CASTYNYVAGGLDEQFF.